A selection of T cell receptor beta chains follows, all from one sample in a study of T cell responses to AZD1222 COVID-19 vaccine. Measured with immunoSEQ multiplex PCR; TCRdb has only the in-frame clones, and not every one. Counted here are roughly 140,000 clones, roughly 91% occurring once; the ten biggest clones make up 1.5% to 2.5%. Sample: peripheral blood, taken 28 days after the second AZD1222 dose. The receptor source for this set is an adult who received the AZD1222 COVID-19 vaccine. The CDR3 runs from the conserved cysteine through the conserved F or W. D genes are given only for firm matches. Only some rows state a clone size, as once, few, many or a class for expanded clones.

NA,TRBV10-2,TRBJ1-5,NA,CASSEGRDQPQHF,TGCGCCAGCAGTGAGGGAAGGGATCAGCCCCAGCATTTT
TRBD1,TRBV27,TRBJ2-7,NA,CASSLRQGAGYEQYF,TGTGCCAGCAGTTTAAGACAGGGGGCGGGGTACGAGCAGTACTTC
TRBD1,TRBV27,TRBJ2-7,NA,CASSPGQRPYEQYF,TGTGCCAGCAGTCCGGGACAGAGGCCCTACGAGCAGTACTTC
NA,TRBV6-4,TRBJ2-7,NA,CASSEQASSAEQYF,TGTGCCAGCAGTGAACAAGCTAGCTCGGCCGAGCAGTACTTC
TRBD2,TRBV9,TRBJ2-1,NA,CASSPGVASGRQVIVQFF,TGTGCCAGCAGCCCTGGGGTGGCTAGCGGGAGACAAGTGATAGTGCAGTTCTTC
NA,TRBV5-8,TRBJ1-1,NA,CASSFDYRSGF,TGTGCCAGCAGCTTCGATTACAGGAGCGGTTTT
TRBD1,TRBV2,TRBJ2-3,NA,CATSPEDRATDTQYF,TGTGCCACAAGCCCGGAGGACAGGGCCACAGATACGCAGTATTTT
TRBD1,TRBV15,TRBJ1-1,few,CATSLQGGTGRGTEAFF,TGTGCCACCAGCCTCCAGGGGGGGACAGGGAGGGGCACTGAAGCTTTCTTT
NA,TRBV19,TRBJ2-1,NA,CASSMNPHLGEQFF,TGTGCCAGTAGTATGAACCCGCACCTAGGGGAACAGTTCTTC
NA,TRBV5-1,TRBJ2-1,NA,CASSLSGLGRIENEQFF,TGCGCCAGCAGCTTGTCCGGATTGGGTCGAATCGAGAATGAGCAGTTCTTC
NA,TRBV3-1/TRBV3-2,TRBJ1-6,NA,CASSQGPRDSSPLHF,TGTGCCAGCAGCCAAGGCCCGCGAGACAGTTCACCCCTCCACTTT
TRBD2,TRBV2,TRBJ2-5,NA,CASSELLAEETQYF,TGTGCCAGCAGTGAGTTGCTAGCGGAAGAGACCCAGTACTTC
TRBD1,TRBV7-9,TRBJ1-2,once,CASSSSDRGVHGYTF,TGTGCCAGCAGCTCATCGGACAGGGGGGTACATGGCTACACCTTC
NA,TRBV9,TRBJ1-4,NA,CASSVHRGKLFF,TGTGCCAGCAGCGTCCATCGGGGAAAACTGTTTTTT
NA,TRBV7-3,TRBJ2-6,few,CASSPIKTGTLTF,TGTGCCAGCAGCCCAATCAAGACAGGAACCCTGACTTTC
NA,TRBV7-8,TRBJ1-4,NA,CASRPRRAANEKLFF,TGTGCCAGCAGACCCCGGAGGGCGGCAAATGAAAAACTGTTTTTT
TRBD2,TRBV7-8,TRBJ2-1,NA,CASSRLAGEGEQFF,TGTGCCAGCAGCCGACTAGCGGGGGAGGGTGAGCAGTTCTTC
TRBD2,TRBV11-2,TRBJ2-1,NA,CASSPGLAGDNEQFF,TGTGCCAGCAGCCCAGGACTAGCGGGAGACAATGAGCAGTTCTTC
TRBD2,TRBV4-1,TRBJ2-1,NA,CASSQEVAGGPREQFF,TGCGCCAGCAGCCAAGAGGTAGCGGGAGGGCCACGTGAGCAGTTCTTC
TRBD1,TRBV5-4,TRBJ1-4,NA,CASSPDRGFNEKLFF,TGTGCCAGCAGCCCCGACAGGGGATTTAATGAAAAACTGTTTTTT
NA,TRBV10-3,TRBJ1-3,once,CAISESGRSGNTIYF,TGTGCCATCAGTGAGTCAGGCCGCTCTGGAAACACCATATATTTT
NA,TRBV7-9,TRBJ2-7,NA,CASSLERSGDSYEQYF,TGTGCCAGCAGCTTAGAGAGGTCGGGGGACTCCTACGAGCAGTACTTC
NA,TRBV7-2,TRBJ1-1,once,CASSPPRGAAFF,TGTGCCAGCAGCCCCCCCCGGGGGGCTGCTTTCTTT
NA,TRBV5-1,TRBJ1-1,NA,CASSPLGGVNTEAFF,TGCGCCAGCAGCCCACTTGGGGGGGTGAACACTGAAGCTTTCTTT
NA,TRBV19,TRBJ1-5,NA,CASSIVDSNQPQHF,TGTGCCAGTAGTATTGTGGATAGCAATCAGCCCCAGCATTTT
TRBD1,TRBV2,TRBJ2-2,NA,CASSGDSAGELFF,TGTGCCAGCAGTGGGGACAGCGCCGGGGAGCTGTTTTTT